This T cell receptor (beta chain) was documented in a study of T cell responses to AZD1222 COVID-19 vaccine. Study outcomes and limitations: Baseline serostatus was positive in only six AZD1222 recipients. Nearly half of spike-specific TCRs reportedly target unmutated variant regions.

CDR1 is MNHEY, CDR2 SVGAGI, per germline. The CDR3 contains 13 residues. After removal of 8 bases from V and 1 base from J, the junction contained 3 bases not matched to a gene. Notes on this clone: The antigen is not known.

The repertoire was sequenced with immunoSEQ multiplex PCR; TCRdb's copy has only in-frame clones and lacks some. The sample comprises fewer than 95,000 clones, about nine tenths of which are singletons, and around 6% rests with the top ten. The V and J genes are TRBV6-5 and TRBJ1-1, with 8 bases fitting TRBD1. The sequencing used peripheral blood, collected 28 days after the second AZD1222 dose. This sequence originates from an adult who received the AZD1222 COVID-19 vaccine. The CDR3 here is CASRTGPNTEAFF. CDR3 in DNA: TGTGCCAGCCGGACAGGGCCGAACACTGAAGCTTTCTTT.